The present T cell receptor beta chain was sequenced within a study of T cells in localized non-small cell lung cancer. Study-level findings and limits: Adjacent lung held a median approximately 50 of the top 100 tumor clones.

Some clones are missing from TCRdb's copy, which holds only in-frame ones; the method was immunoSEQ multiplex PCR. The table lists roughly 16,000 clones, 70% to 90% of them singletons. The CDR3 is 14 residues long. Germline V gene lookup returns CDR1 SGHDT and CDR2 YYEEEE. Trimming stripped 0 bases from V and 8 bases from J, with 14 bases between. In regard to this clone: Its antigen is as yet unknown.

The sequence derives from an older male donor with stage I lung adenocarcinoma. V usage is TRBV5-6 and J usage is TRBJ1-2, with a tentative D call TRBD1 (5 bases). The material was peripheral blood, obtained before any cancer treatment. The DNA for the CDR3 is TGTGCCAGCAGCTTGGCGGGGGAGTCTATGGGCTACACCTTC. This sequence encodes CASSLAGESMGYTF.